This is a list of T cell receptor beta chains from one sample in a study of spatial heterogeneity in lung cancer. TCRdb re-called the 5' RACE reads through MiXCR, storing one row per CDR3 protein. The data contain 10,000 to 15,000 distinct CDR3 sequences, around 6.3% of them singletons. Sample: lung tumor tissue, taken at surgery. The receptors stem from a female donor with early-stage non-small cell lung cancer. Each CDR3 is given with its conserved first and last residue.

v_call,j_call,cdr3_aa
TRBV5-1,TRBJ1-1,CASSWAEEAEAFF
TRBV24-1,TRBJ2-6,CATSLSGANVLTF
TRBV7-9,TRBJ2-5,CASSLGLATYQETQYF
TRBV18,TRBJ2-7,CASSTGAGANYEQYF
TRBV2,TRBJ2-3,CASREAGSTDTQYF
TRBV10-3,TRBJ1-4,CAISGGSNEKLFF
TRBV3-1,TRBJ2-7,CASSQASGQGTYEQYF
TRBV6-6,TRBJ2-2,CASSYGTSGRPNTGELFF
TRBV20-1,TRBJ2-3,CSSNRPQGARDTQYF
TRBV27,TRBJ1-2,CASKGAEGYTF
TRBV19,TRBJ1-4,CASNAGRTNEKLFF
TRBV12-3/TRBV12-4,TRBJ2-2,CASSGQHSTGELFF
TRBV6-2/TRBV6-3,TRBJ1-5,CASTGRNQPQHF
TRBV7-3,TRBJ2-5,CASSLTSGQETQYF
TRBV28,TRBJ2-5,CASSVTGRTQYF
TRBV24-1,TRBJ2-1,CATSYGNNEQFF
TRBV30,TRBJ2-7,CAWSRQDVNWQYF
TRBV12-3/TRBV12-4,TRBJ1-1,CASSSTENTEAFF
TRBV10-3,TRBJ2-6,CAISEGTANSGANVLTF
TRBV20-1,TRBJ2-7,CSARVGPYEQYF
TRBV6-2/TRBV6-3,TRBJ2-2,CASGQRETANTGELFF
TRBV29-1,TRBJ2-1,CSVSGTPFYNEQFF
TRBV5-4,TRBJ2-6,CASSDRAGANVLTF
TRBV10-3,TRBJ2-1,CAISETSAYNEQFF
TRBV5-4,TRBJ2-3,CASSRWPSRGPAGVSDTQYF
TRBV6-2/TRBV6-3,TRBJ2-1,CASSYFGGRANEQFF
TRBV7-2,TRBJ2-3,CASSLVGTGGASDTQYF
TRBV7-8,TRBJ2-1,CASSLFAGLHNEQFF
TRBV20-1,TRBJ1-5,CSARDSTHQPQHF
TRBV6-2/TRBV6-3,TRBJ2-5,CAIRTGEETQYF
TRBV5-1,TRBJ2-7,CASSSSGTTSISYEQYF
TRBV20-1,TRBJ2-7,CSAAGTGGGAYEQYF
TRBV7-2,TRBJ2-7,CASSSWDRGTVEQYF
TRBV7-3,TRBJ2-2,CASQRDRGFGELFF
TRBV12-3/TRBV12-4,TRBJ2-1,CASSQYSGGAWNEQFF
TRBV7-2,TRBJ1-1,CASSLAQGGSIAFF
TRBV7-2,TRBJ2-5,CASSFVGAQETQYF
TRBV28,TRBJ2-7,CASRSNSYEQYF
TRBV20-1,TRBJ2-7,CSASSRIYEQYF
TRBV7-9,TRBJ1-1,CASSLASGVSTEAFF
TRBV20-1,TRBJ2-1,CSVWGQAGGEQFF
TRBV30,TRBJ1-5,CAWAIGQNQPQHF
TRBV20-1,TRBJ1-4,CSASRPGEKLFF
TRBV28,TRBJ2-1,CASRGTTLFF
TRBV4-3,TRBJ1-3,CASSQAEWRRISGNTIYF
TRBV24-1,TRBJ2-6,CATSDFRDSGANVLTF